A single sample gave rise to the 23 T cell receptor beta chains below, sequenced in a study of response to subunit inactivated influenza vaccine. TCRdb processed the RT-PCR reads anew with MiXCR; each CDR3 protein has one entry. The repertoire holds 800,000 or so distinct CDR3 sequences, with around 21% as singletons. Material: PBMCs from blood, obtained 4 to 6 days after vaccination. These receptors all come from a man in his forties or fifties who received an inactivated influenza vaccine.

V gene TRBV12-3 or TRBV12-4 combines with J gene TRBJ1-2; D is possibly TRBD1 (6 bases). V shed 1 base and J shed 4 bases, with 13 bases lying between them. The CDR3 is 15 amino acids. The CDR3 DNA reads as TGTGCCAGCAGTTTAGGGAGGGGGGCTGGCTATGGCTACACCTTC. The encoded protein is CASSLGRGAGYGYTF.

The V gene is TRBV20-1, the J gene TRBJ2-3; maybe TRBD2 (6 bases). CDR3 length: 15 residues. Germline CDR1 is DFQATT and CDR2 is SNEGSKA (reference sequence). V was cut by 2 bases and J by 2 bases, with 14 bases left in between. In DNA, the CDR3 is TGCAGTGCTAGATTTGCACTAGCAGTCACAGATACGCAGTATTTT. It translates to CSARFALAVTDTQYF.

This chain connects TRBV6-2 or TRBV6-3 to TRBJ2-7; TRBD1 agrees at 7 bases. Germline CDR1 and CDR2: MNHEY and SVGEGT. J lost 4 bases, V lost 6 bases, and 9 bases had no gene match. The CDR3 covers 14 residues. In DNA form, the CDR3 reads TGTGCCAGCAGGCAATTGCAGGGGGAATACGAGCAGTACTTC. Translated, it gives CASRQLQGEYEQYF.

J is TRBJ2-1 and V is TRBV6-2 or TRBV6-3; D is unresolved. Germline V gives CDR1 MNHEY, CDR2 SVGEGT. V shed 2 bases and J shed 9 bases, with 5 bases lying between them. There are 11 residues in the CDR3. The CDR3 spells CASSYRSEQFF. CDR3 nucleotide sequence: TGTGCCAGCAGTTACCGGAGTGAGCAGTTCTTC.

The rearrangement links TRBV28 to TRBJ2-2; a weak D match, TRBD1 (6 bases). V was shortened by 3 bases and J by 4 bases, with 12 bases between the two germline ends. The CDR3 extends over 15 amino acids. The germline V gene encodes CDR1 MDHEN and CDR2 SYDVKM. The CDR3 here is CASSFAGARTGELFF. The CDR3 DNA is TGTGCCAGCAGTTTTGCAGGGGCCCGCACCGGGGAGCTGTTTTTT.

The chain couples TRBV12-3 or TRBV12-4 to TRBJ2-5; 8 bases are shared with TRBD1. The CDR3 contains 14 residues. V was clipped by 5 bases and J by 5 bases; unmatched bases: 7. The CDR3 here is CASSLDRGTETQYF. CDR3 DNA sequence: TGTGCCAGCAGTCTCGACAGGGGTACCGAGACCCAGTACTTC.

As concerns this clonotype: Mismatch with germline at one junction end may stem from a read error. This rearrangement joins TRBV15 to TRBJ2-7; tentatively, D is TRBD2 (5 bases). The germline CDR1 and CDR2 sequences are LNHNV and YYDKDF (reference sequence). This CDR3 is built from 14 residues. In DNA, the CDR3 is TGTGCCACCAGCAGAGATCTAACCGGGAACGAGCAGCACTTC. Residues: CATSRDLTGNEQHF.

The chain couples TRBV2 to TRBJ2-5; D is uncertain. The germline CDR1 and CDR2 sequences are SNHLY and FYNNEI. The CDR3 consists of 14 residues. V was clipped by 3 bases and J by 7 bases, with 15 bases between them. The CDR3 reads CASSDQTLVGTQYF. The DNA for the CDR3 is TGTGCCAGCAGTGACCAAACACTCGTAGGGACCCAGTACTTC.

DNA for the CDR3: TGTGCCAGCAGTTATGCCCCGGGACTCCTCACAGATACGCAGTATTTT. It is translated as CASSYAPGLLTDTQYF. This rearrangement joins TRBV12-3 or TRBV12-4 to TRBJ2-3; D perhaps matches TRBD2 (6 bases). This CDR3 region has 16 residues. V was clipped by 4 bases and J by 2 bases, with 16 bases between them.

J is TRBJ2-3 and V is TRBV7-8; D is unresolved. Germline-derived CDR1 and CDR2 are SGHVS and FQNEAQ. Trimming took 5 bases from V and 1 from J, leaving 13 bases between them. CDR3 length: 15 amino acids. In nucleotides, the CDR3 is TGTGCCAGCAGCCCAAACTTTCTCCGCACAGATACGCAGTATTTT. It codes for CASSPNFLRTDTQYF.

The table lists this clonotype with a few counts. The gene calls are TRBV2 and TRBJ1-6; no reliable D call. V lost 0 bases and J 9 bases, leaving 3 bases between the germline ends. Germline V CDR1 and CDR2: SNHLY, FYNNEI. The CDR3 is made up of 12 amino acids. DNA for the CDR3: TGTGCCAGCAGTGAAGCGCTTTCACCCCTCCACTTT. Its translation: CASSEALSPLHF.

The CDR3 here is CASSFRRGNSASDTQYF. Written as DNA, the CDR3 is TGTGCCAGCAGCTTTCGTCGGGGGAATTCGGCCTCAGATACGCAGTATTTT. The chain carries TRBV7-9 and TRBJ2-3, with a tentative D call TRBD2 (6 bases). The CDR3 loop spans 17 amino acids. V was shortened by 3 bases and J by 4 bases, with 20 bases between the two germline ends. Germline V lookup: CDR1 SEHNR, CDR2 FQNEAQ (reference sequence).

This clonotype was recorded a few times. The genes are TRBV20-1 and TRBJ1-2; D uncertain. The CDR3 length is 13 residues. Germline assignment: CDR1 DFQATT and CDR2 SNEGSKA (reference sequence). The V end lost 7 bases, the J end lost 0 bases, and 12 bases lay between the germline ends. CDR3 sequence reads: CSGYSPANYGYTF. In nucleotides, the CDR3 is TGCAGTGGTTACAGCCCAGCTAACTATGGCTACACCTTC.

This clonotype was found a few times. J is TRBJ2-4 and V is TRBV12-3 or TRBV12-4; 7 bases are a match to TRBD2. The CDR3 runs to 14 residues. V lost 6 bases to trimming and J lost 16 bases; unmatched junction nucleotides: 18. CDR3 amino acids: CASSLTRGREGIYF. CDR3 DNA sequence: TGTGCCAGCAGCCTAACCCGGGGCAGGGAGGGAATATACTTC.

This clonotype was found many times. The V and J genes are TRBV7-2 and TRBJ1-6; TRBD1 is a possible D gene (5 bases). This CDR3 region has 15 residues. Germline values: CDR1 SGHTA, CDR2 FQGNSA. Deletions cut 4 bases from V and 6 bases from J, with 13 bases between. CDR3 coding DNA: TGTGCCAGCAGCTCGGACGGGGGTGGTAATTCACCCCTCCACTTT. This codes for CASSSDGGGNSPLHF. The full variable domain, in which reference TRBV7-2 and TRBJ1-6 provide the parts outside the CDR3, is GAGVSQSPSNKVTEKGKDVELRCDPISGHTALYWYRQSLGQGLEFLIYFQGNSAPDKSGLPSDRFSAERTGGSVSTLTIQRTQQEDSAVYLCASSSDGGGNSPLHFGNGTRLTVT.

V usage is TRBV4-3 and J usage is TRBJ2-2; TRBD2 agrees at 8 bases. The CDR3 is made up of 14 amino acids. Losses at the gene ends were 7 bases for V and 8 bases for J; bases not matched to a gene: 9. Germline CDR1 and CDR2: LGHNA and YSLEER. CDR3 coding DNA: TGCGCCAGCATGTACCGGGGGGGCTCTGGGGAGCTGTTTTTT. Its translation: CASMYRGGSGELFF.

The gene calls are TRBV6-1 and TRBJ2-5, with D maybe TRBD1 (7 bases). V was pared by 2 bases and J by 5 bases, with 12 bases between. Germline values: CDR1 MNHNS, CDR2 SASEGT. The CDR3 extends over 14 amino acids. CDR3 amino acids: CASSEPGGGETQYF. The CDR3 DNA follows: TGTGCCAGCAGTGAACCAGGGGGAGGCGAGACCCAGTACTTC.

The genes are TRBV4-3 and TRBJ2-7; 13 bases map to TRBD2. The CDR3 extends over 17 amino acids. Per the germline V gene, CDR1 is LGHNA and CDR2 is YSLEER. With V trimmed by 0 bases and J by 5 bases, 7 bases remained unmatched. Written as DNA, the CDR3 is TGCGCCAGCAGCCAAGAGATTACCGGGACTAGCGGGAACGAGCAGTACTTC. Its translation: CASSQEITGTSGNEQYF.

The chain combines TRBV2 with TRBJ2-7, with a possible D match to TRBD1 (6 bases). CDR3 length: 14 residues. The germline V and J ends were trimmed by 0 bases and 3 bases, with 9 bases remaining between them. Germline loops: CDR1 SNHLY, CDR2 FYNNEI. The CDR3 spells CASSEAAGDYEQYF. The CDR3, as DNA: TGTGCCAGCAGTGAAGCGGCAGGGGACTACGAGCAGTACTTC.

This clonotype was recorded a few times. The CDR3 is CASSSTPGGYEKLFF. Here the CDR3 DNA reads TGTGCCAGCAGTTCTACCCCAGGGGGGTATGAAAAACTGTTTTTT. The chain is built from TRBV6-5 and TRBJ1-4; 7 positions agree with TRBD1. The V segment lost 4 bases and the J segment 6 bases; nucleotides outside the gene matches: 8. Germline V gives CDR1 MNHEY, CDR2 SVGAGI. The CDR3 covers 15 residues.

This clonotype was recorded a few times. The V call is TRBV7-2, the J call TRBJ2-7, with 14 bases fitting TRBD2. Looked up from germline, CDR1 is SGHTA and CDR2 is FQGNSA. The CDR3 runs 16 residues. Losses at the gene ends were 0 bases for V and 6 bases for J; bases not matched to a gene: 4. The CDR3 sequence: CASSLAGTSGRGEQYF. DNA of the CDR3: TGTGCCAGCAGCTTAGCCGGGACTAGCGGGAGAGGCGAGCAGTACTTC.

The CDR3 loop is CASEGGYTDTQYF. In DNA form, the CDR3 reads TGCGCCAGCGAGGGGGGTTACACAGATACGCAGTATTTT. The chain combines TRBV5-1 with TRBJ2-3; D tentatively reads TRBD1 or TRBD2 (6 bases each). Germline V CDR1 and CDR2: SGHRS, YFSETQ. V lost 7 bases, J lost 2 bases, and 11 bases lay in between. The CDR3 covers 13 residues.

The CDR3 DNA reads TGCGCCAGCAGCTTGATCCAGGGCGTGCAGTACTTC. It yields the protein CASSLIQGVQYF. The V call is TRBV5-1, the J call TRBJ2-7; tentative D call: TRBD1 (5 bases). CDR1 and CDR2 from the germline V gene are SGHRS and YFSETQ. Trimming shortened V by 1 base and J by 9 bases, and 11 bases separated the two germline ends. The CDR3 covers 12 residues.